This T cell receptor beta chain was profiled in a study of blood T cells in healthy people across ages. V dropped 3 bases and J dropped 1 base, with 9 bases sitting between them. The germline CDR1 and CDR2 sequences are MGHRA and YSYEKL. CDR3 length equals 14 residues. A second PCR of 7 to 11 cycles used a sample-barcoded 5' primer and a J-beta primer mix. TCRdb reanalysed the 5' RACE reads using MiXCR and keeps one entry per CDR3 protein. The sample has approximately 690,000 distinct CDR3 sequences; roughly 58% are singletons. The specimen was blood. The gene calls are TRBV4-1 and TRBJ1-1; D is unclear. This TCR was recovered from a man aged 60 to 75 in good health. The CDR3: CASSHYGKNTEAFF. The CDR3 coding sequence is TGCGCCAGCAGCCACTACGGGAAGAACACTGAAGCTTTCTTT.